This T cell receptor beta chain was documented in a study of cytomegalovirus exposure and HLA in healthy donors. A remark on this clone: Its specificity is unknown.

Study-level findings and limits: Within an earlier analysis, most TCR beta V segments proved productive either about 87% or about 30% of the time. TRBV6-2, TRBV6-3 and some other V segments were excluded as indistinguishable. In a later analysis, the majority of CMV-associated beta chains seemingly showed HLA restriction.

In the PCR, 60 Vbeta and 13 Jbeta primers were used. In the study's own analysis: Unique TCR beta chains totaled approximately 83 million in a later count, with roughly 10 million of them shared. The repertoire was sequenced with immunoSEQ multiplex PCR; TCRdb's copy has only in-frame clones and lacks some. From that table come the V and J calls and clone size; the DNA was used to work out D and trimming. In the table there are some 190,000 clones, more than 75% of which are singletons. CDR3 size: 17 residues. Trimming removed 5 bases at V and 0 bases at J, with 20 bases between. Looked up from germline, CDR1 is MDHEN and CDR2 is SYDVKM.

J is TRBJ2-7 and V is TRBV28; weak D call: TRBD1 (5 bases). The specimen was PBMCs. The TCR sequence derives from a man between 25 and 39 years old in good health and CMV-seronegative. The CDR3 is CASSPVPTVLSSYEQYF. The CDR3 nucleotides read TGTGCCAGCAGTCCCGTGCCGACAGTCTTAAGCTCCTACGAGCAGTACTTC.